Listed below are T cell receptor beta chains from one sample, sequenced in a study of OX40 agonist ivuxolimab in advanced cancers. Some clones are missing from TCRdb's copy, which holds only in-frame ones; the method was immunoSEQ multiplex PCR. The sample shows around 8,000 clones, nearly 90% of them seen only once. Sequenced here: CD4+ or CD8+ T cells sorted from blood, sampled in a trial of the OX40 agonist ivuxolimab. All receptors derive from an adult with an advanced solid tumor such as melanoma, head and neck, liver or kidney cancer. CDR3s include the opening cysteine and the closing phenylalanine or tryptophan. The order of the fields is V gene, D gene, clone size, J gene, CDR3 protein, CDR3 DNA. The D gene is left open where the match is weak. The size entry is marked missing in some rows and otherwise reads once, few, many or a size class.

TRBV10-2	NA	NA	TRBJ1-1	CATALGTEAFF	TGCGCCACTGCGTTGGGCACTGAAGCTTTCTTT
TRBV7-2	TRBD2	NA	TRBJ2-1	CASSLDQAGGPQFF	TGTGCCAGCAGCTTAGACCAAGCGGGAGGGCCGCAGTTCTTC
TRBV18	NA	NA	TRBJ2-5	CASSPKARETQYF	TGTGCCAGCTCACCGAAAGCGAGAGAGACCCAGTACTTC
TRBV15	NA	once	TRBJ2-1	CATSPLDGLYNEQFF	TGTGCCACCAGCCCTTTAGACGGACTCTACAATGAGCAGTTCTTC
TRBV6-6	NA	NA	TRBJ1-1	CASSAQGNTEAFF	TGTGCCAGCAGTGCACAGGGTAATACTGAAGCTTTCTTT
TRBV19	NA	NA	TRBJ1-1	CASLPQGNTEAFF	TGTGCCAGTTTACCCCAGGGGAACACTGAAGCTTTCTTT
TRBV7-2	TRBD2	NA	TRBJ2-7	CASTQRAGGRSEQYF	TGTGCCAGCACCCAGAGGGCGGGAGGCCGGAGCGAGCAGTACTTC
TRBV7-9	NA	NA	TRBJ2-3	CASSPPGDTQYF	TGTGCCAGCAGCCCACCCGGAGATACGCAGTATTTT
TRBV29-1	NA	NA	TRBJ2-2	CSVLGSSNTGELFF	TGCAGCGTCTTAGGCTCCTCGAACACCGGGGAGCTGTTTTTT
TRBV5-1	NA	NA	TRBJ2-1	CASSGDIVQFF	TGCGCCAGCAGCGGCGACATCGTCCAGTTCTTC
TRBV9	NA	NA	TRBJ2-3	CASSTDATDTQYF	TGTGCCAGCAGCACGGACGCCACAGATACGCAGTATTTT
TRBV19	TRBD1	NA	TRBJ2-5	CASSDRVTSTQYF	TGTGCCAGTAGTGACAGGGTAACCTCGACCCAGTACTTC
TRBV6-5	TRBD1	NA	TRBJ1-5	CASSYTTGGNQPQHF	TGTGCCAGCAGCTACACGACAGGGGGGAATCAGCCCCAGCATTTT
TRBV2	NA	NA	TRBJ1-1	CATLREPLNTEAFF	TGTGCCACTCTCAGGGAACCCCTGAACACTGAAGCTTTCTTT
TRBV10-3	NA	NA	TRBJ1-1	CAIVQGDGGTEAFF	TGTGCCATCGTACAGGGCGATGGGGGCACTGAAGCTTTCTTT
TRBV27	NA	NA	TRBJ1-4	CASSPPEWRNEKLFF	TGTGCCAGCAGCCCCCCCGAGTGGAGGAATGAAAAACTGTTTTTT